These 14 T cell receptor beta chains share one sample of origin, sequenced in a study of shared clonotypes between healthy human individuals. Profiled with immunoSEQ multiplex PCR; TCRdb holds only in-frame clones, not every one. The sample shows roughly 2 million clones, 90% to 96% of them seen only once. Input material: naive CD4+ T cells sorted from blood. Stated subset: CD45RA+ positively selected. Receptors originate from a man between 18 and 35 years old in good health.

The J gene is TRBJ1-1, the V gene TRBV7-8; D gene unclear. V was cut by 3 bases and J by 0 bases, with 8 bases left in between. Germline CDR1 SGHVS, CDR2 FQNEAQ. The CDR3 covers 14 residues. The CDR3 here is CASSLGGMNTEAFF. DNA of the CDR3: TGTGCCAGCAGCTTGGGCGGTATGAACACTGAAGCTTTCTTT.

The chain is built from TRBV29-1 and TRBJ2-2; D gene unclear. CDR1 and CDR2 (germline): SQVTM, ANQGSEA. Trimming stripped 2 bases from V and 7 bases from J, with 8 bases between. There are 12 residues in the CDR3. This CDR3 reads CSVEKGYGELFF. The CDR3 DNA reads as TGCAGCGTTGAAAAGGGATACGGGGAGCTGTTTTTT.

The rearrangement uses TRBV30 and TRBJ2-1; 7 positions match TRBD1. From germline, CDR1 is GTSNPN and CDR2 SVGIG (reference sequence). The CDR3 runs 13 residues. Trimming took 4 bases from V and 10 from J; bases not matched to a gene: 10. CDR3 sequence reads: CAWTRGLAVEQFF. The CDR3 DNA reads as TGTGCCTGGACTAGGGGGCTAGCTGTCGAGCAGTTCTTC. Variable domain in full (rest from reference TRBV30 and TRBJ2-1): SQTIHQWPATLVQPVGSPLSLECTVEGTSNPNLYWYRQAAGRGLQLLFYSVGIGQISSEVPQNLSASRPQDRQFILSSKKLLLSDSGFYLCAWTRGLAVEQFFGPGTRLTVL.

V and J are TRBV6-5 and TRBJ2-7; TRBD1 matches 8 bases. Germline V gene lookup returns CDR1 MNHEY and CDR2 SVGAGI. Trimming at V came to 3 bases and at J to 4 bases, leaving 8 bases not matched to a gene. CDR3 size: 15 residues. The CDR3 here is CASSYRWTGTYEQYF. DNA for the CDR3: TGTGCCAGCAGTTATCGATGGACAGGGACGTACGAGCAGTACTTC.

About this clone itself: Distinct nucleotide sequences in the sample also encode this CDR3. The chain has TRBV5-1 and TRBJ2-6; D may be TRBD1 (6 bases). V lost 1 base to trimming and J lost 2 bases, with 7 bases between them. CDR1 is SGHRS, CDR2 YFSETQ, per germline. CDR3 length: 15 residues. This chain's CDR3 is CASSLQGTGANVLTF. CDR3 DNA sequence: TGCGCCAGCAGCTTGCAGGGGACTGGGGCCAACGTCCTGACTTTC.

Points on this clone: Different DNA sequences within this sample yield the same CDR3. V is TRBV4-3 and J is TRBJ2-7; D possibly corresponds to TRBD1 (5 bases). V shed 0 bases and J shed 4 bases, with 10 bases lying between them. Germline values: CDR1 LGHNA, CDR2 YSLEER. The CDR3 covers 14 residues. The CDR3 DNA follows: TGCGCCAGCAGCCAAGATTCCAGGGCTTACGAGCAGTACTTC. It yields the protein CASSQDSRAYEQYF.

The CDR3 protein is CASSFEGRRTDTQYF. The CDR3 bases are TGTGCCAGCAGCTTCGAGGGAAGGAGAACAGATACGCAGTATTTT. This chain links TRBV5-6 with TRBJ2-3, with a weak D call TRBD2 (5 bases). The CDR3 spans 15 residues. The V end lost 2 bases, the J end lost 3 bases, and 13 bases lay between the germline ends. Looked up from germline, CDR1 is SGHDT and CDR2 is YYEEEE.

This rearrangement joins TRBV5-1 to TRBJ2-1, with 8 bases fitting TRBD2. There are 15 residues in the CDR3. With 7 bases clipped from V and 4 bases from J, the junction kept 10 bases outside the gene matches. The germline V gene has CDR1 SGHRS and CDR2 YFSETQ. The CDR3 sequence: CASLQGSGSYNEQFF. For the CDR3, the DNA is TGCGCCAGCCTCCAGGGCAGCGGGAGTTACAATGAGCAGTTCTTC.

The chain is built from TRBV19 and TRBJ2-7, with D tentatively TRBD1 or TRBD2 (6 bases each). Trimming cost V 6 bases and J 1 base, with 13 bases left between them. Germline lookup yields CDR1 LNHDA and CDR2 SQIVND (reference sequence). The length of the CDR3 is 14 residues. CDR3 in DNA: TGTGCCAGTAGCCGACAGGAGGGGTCCTACGAGCAGTACTTC. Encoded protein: CASSRQEGSYEQYF.

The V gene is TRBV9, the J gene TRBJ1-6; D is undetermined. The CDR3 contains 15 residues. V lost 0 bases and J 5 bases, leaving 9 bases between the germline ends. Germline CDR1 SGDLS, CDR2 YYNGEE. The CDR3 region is CASSVEGQNNSPLHF. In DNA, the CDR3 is TGTGCCAGCAGCGTAGAGGGCCAGAATAATTCACCCCTCCACTTT.

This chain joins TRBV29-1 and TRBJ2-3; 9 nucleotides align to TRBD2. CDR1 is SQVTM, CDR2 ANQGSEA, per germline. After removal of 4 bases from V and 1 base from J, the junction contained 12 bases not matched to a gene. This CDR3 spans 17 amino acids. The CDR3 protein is CSVVRLAGSGGTDTQYF. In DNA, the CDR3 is TGCAGCGTTGTTCGTCTAGCGGGATCTGGAGGCACAGATACGCAGTATTTT.

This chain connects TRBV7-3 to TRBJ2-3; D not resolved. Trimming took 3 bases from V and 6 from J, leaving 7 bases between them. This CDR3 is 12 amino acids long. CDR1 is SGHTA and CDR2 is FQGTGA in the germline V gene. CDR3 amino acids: CASSLVGDTQYF. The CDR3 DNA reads TGTGCCAGCAGCTTGGTGGGGGATACGCAGTATTTT. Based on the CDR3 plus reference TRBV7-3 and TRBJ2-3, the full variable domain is GAGVSQTPSNKVTEKGKYVELRCDPISGHTALYWYRQSLGQGPEFLIYFQGTGAADDSGLPNDRFFAVRPEGSVSTLKIQRTERGDSAVYLCASSLVGDTQYFGPGTRLTVL.

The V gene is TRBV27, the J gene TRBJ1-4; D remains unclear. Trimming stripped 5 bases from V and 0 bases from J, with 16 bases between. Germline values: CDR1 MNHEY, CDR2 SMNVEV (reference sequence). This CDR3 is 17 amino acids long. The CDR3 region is CASSPRRGPATNEKLFF. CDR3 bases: TGTGCCAGCAGTCCTAGACGAGGCCCGGCAACTAATGAAAAACTGTTTTTT. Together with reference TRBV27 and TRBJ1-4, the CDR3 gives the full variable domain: EAQVTQNPRYLITVTGKKLTVTCSQNMNHEYMSWYRQDPGLGLRQIYYSMNVEVTDKGDVPEGYKVSRKEKRNFPLILESPSPNQTSLYFCASSPRRGPATNEKLFFGSGTQLSVL.

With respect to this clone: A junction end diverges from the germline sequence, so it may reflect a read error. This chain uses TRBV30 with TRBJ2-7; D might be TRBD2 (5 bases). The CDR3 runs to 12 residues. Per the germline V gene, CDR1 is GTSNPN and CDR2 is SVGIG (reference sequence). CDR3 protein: CAWSGTGRGCTF. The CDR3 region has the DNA TGTGCCTGGAGTGGGACGGGCCGGGGTTGTACTTTC.